Presented here are 5 T cell receptor beta chains from one specimen sequenced in a study of blood T cell repertoires in COVID-19. The method was immunoSEQ multiplex PCR; TCRdb's version includes in-frame clones alone and lacks a portion of them. The table shows about 400,000 clones, with roughly 90% occurring only once. Source material: PBMCs or T cells enriched from blood (not recorded which). The receptors shown here come from a woman in her forties with acute COVID-19.

The rearrangement joins TRBV5-1 to TRBJ1-2, with D perhaps TRBD1 (6 bases). The V end was cut by 4 bases, the J end by 2 bases, with 12 bases between. The CDR3 length is 14 residues. Germline V gives CDR1 SGHRS, CDR2 YFSETQ. CDR3 sequence: CASSQDSRNYGYTF. CDR3 bases: TGCGCCAGCAGCCAGGACAGTAGGAACTATGGCTACACCTTC.

The CDR3 loop is CASSGPGQRVTDTQYF. The CDR3 DNA is TGTGCCAGTTCTGGTCCGGGACAGCGCGTCACAGATACGCAGTATTTT. The chain employs TRBV19 and TRBJ2-3; 7 nucleotides line up with TRBD1. CDR1 is LNHDA and CDR2 is SQIVND in the germline V gene (reference sequence). J was trimmed by 2 bases and V by 8 bases; bases with no gene match: 13. This CDR3 has 16 residues. Looking up the rest from reference TRBV19 and TRBJ2-3 gives the full variable domain: DGGITQSPKYLFRKEGQNVTLSCEQNLNHDAMYWYRQDPGQGLRLIYYSQIVNDFQKGDIAEGYSVSREKKESFPLTVTSAQKNPTAFYLCASSGPGQRVTDTQYFGPGTRLTVL.

The gene calls are TRBV2 and TRBJ2-1; 10 bases match TRBD2. The germline gives CDR1 SNHLY, CDR2 FYNNEI. The CDR3 spans 16 residues. V was clipped by 6 bases and J by 1 base; unmatched bases: 6. The CDR3 sequence is CASRKTSGVSYNEQFF. CDR3 nucleotide sequence: TGTGCCAGCAGAAAAACTAGCGGGGTGTCCTACAATGAGCAGTTCTTC.

This clone has just a few counts. The germline gene is not matched at one end of the junction; a read error may be the cause. The chain recombines TRBV4-1 with TRBJ2-7; a weak D match, TRBD2 (5 bases). The length of the CDR3 is 14 residues. CDR1 is MGHRA, CDR2 YSYEKL, per germline. The CDR3 DNA reads as TGCGCCAGCAGCCAAGATCCCCTCGGTGGAGGAGAGTGCTTC. Its protein is CASSQDPLGGGECF.

The rearrangement uses TRBV5-4 and TRBJ2-3, with TRBD1 as a possible D gene (6 bases). The CDR3 loop spans 19 amino acids. Per germline, CDR1 SGHNT and CDR2 YYREEE (reference sequence). The V gene lost 4 bases and the J gene lost 0 bases, with 24 bases spanning the gap. DNA of the CDR3: TGTGCCAGCAGCCGAGGCAGGACAGTAGTACCGACTAGCACAGATACGCAGTATTTT. Residues: CASSRGRTVVPTSTDTQYF.